One and the same sample provided the 32 T cell receptor beta chains below, sequenced in a study of identical twins. One entry per CDR3 protein, called by TCRdb with MiXCR from the 5' RACE reads. The data contain fewer than 450,000 distinct CDR3 sequences, roughly 9% of them singletons. The specimen sequenced was naive T cells sorted from blood. All receptors come from a woman in her fifties or sixties in good health.

This clonotype was seen only a few times. The chain recombines TRBV6-5 with TRBJ2-2, with D uncertain. Germline CDR1 and CDR2: MNHEY and SVGAGI. V was trimmed by 2 bases and J by 6 bases, leaving 10 bases between them. The CDR3 spans 14 residues. The CDR3, as DNA: TGTGCCAGCAGTTACCGAGTTCAGTCCGGGGAGCTGTTTTTT. Translation gives CASSYRVQSGELFF.

This clonotype was detected ten times or more. The V and J genes are TRBV5-1 and TRBJ2-7; D may match TRBD1 or TRBD2 (6 bases each). Trimming took 6 bases from V and 6 from J, leaving 19 bases between them. Germline V CDR1 and CDR2: SGHRS, YFSETQ. This CDR3 comprises 14 residues. CDR3 coding DNA: TGCGCCAGCACCCCCGGGGGCTTTTCTTCCGAGCAGTACTTC. Amino acid sequence: CASTPGGFSSEQYF.

This clonotype was picked up many times. The V call is TRBV29-1, the J call TRBJ2-1; D uncertain. The V end lost 8 bases, the J end lost 1 base, and 12 bases lay between the germline ends. Per germline, CDR1 SQVTM and CDR2 ANQGSEA. The CDR3 has 13 residues. CDR3: CSISVGSYNEQFF. As DNA, the CDR3 is TGCAGCATCAGTGTAGGGTCCTACAATGAGCAGTTCTTC.

In nucleotides, the CDR3 is TGCGCCAGCAGCTTGGACGGCCTTGCCCCCCAGCATTTT. It codes for CASSLDGLAPQHF. The chain uses TRBV5-1 and TRBJ1-5, with D hard to call. This CDR3 has 13 amino acids. Trimming shortened V by 0 bases and J by 10 bases, and 11 bases separated the two germline ends. The germline gives CDR1 SGHRS, CDR2 YFSETQ. Variable domain in full (rest from reference TRBV5-1 and TRBJ1-5): KAGVTQTPRYLIKTRGQQVTLSCSPISGHRSVSWYQQTPGQGLQFLFEYFSETQRNKGNFPGRFSGRQFSNSRSEMNVSTLELGDSALYLCASSLDGLAPQHFGDGTRLSIL.

In this sample, this clonotype turned up a few times. The chain combines TRBV12-3 or TRBV12-4 with TRBJ2-3, with 10 positions matching TRBD2. The J segment lost 4 bases and the V segment lost 2 bases, leaving 9 bases of the junction unmatched. This CDR3 is built from 17 residues. This CDR3 reads CASSLLPSGRRADTQYF. The CDR3 nucleotides are TGTGCCAGCAGTTTACTTCCTAGCGGGAGACGGGCAGATACGCAGTATTTT.

Comment on this clonotype: Its ends do not fully match the called genes, so a read error is possible. The chain joins TRBV2 to TRBJ2-2, with D possibly matching TRBD1 (6 bases). The length of the CDR3 is 15 residues. Germline CDR1 SNHLY, CDR2 FYNNEI. CDR3 sequence (DNA): TGTGCCAGCAGTCCGACCGGACAGAACACCGGGGAGCTGGTTTTT. The encoded protein is CASSPTGQNTGELVF.

At least ten counts were recorded for this clonotype. The CDR3 protein is CAISEVRGNYGYTF. For the CDR3, the DNA is TGTGCCATCAGTGAGGTCAGAGGAAACTATGGCTACACCTTC. The J gene is TRBJ1-2, the V gene TRBV10-3; D is undetermined. V was cut by 2 bases and J by 2 bases, with 9 bases left in between. This CDR3 is built from 14 residues. Per germline, CDR1 ENHRY and CDR2 SYGVKD.

In its sample, this clonotype was seen a few times. The genes are TRBV21-1 and TRBJ2-7; the table calls TRBD1, which could not be checked here. TRBV21-1 is tagged as a pseudogene. CDR3 length: 14 residues. The CDR3 coding sequence is TGTGCCAGCAGCAAAGGGAAGGGGAGAGGTGAGCAGTACGTC. The encoded protein is CASSKGKGRGEQYV.

This clonotype came up a few times. V and J are TRBV27 and TRBJ1-2; weak D call: TRBD1 (5 bases). Trimming cost V 5 bases and J 13 bases, with 20 bases left between them. The CDR3 contains 13 residues. CDR1 and CDR2 from the germline V gene are MNHEY and SMNVEV (reference sequence). The CDR3 DNA reads as TGTGCCAGCAGTACTATCCCTGGGGGGGAGGGCACCTTC. As protein: CASSTIPGGEGTF.

The chain recombines TRBV5-1 with TRBJ2-5; D not resolved. This CDR3 region has 17 residues. The V gene lost 1 base and the J gene lost 3 bases, with 19 bases spanning the gap. CDR1 SGHRS and CDR2 YFSETQ come from the germline V gene. The CDR3 sequence is CASSLTLIATVEETQYF. The CDR3 DNA follows: TGCGCCAGCAGCTTGACCCTTATAGCCACGGTAGAAGAGACCCAGTACTTC. Full variable domain (missing parts from reference TRBV5-1 and TRBJ2-5): KAGVTQTPRYLIKTRGQQVTLSCSPISGHRSVSWYQQTPGQGLQFLFEYFSETQRNKGNFPGRFSGRQFSNSRSEMNVSTLELGDSALYLCASSLTLIATVEETQYFGPGTRLLVL.

V and J are TRBV27 and TRBJ1-1; D uncertain. V lost 6 bases and J 0 bases, leaving 20 bases between the germline ends. Looked up from germline, CDR1 is MNHEY and CDR2 is SMNVEV (reference sequence). There are 17 residues in the CDR3. The CDR3 region is CASSPRRITSMNTEAFF. The CDR3 bases are TGTGCCAGCAGCCCCCGACGGATCACCTCAATGAACACTGAAGCTTTCTTT.

This clonotype was recorded at least ten times. The V and J genes are TRBV5-1 and TRBJ2-2, with TRBD1 as a possible D gene (5 bases). Trimming shortened V by 5 bases and J by 1 base, and 9 bases separated the two germline ends. In germline, CDR1 is SGHRS, CDR2 YFSETQ. This CDR3 is built from 14 residues. The CDR3 sequence is CASRQQVNTGELFF. The CDR3 DNA sequence: TGCGCCAGCAGGCAACAGGTGAACACCGGGGAGCTGTTTTTT.

Many counts were recorded for this clonotype. The gene calls are TRBV3-1 and TRBJ2-7; D is perhaps TRBD2 (6 bases). Germline CDR1 reads LGHDT; CDR2 reads YNNKEL (reference sequence). This CDR3 is 12 amino acids long. The V gene lost 3 bases and the J gene lost 9 bases, with 12 bases spanning the gap. CDR3 in amino acids: CASSQGGRGQYF. The CDR3 nucleotides read TGTGCCAGCAGCCAGGGAGGCAGAGGGCAGTACTTC.

This clonotype was observed at least ten times. This chain connects TRBV4-1 to TRBJ2-1; 7 nucleotides line up with TRBD2. This CDR3 spans 15 amino acids. V trimming: 0 bases; J trimming: 4 bases; junction bases outside the gene matches: 3. Germline values: CDR1 MGHRA, CDR2 YSYEKL. Written as DNA, the CDR3 is TGCGCCAGCAGCCAAGAGGGACTATCGTACAATGAGCAGTTCTTC. Translation gives CASSQEGLSYNEQFF.

This clonotype was observed at least ten times. The chain links TRBV5-5 to TRBJ2-7, with D uncertain. Germline V gives CDR1 SGHKS, CDR2 YYEKEE (reference sequence). The ends were cut back, 4 bases at V and 3 bases at J, with 14 bases in the middle. This CDR3 contains 14 residues. CDR3 DNA sequence: TGTGCCAGCAGCCCTGGTCCGCGTAACTACGAGCAGTACGTC. This translates into CASSPGPRNYEQYV.

This chain connects TRBV3-1 to TRBJ2-2; 13 nucleotides align to TRBD2. J was trimmed by 1 base and V by 2 bases; bases with no gene match: 4. Germline assignment: CDR1 LGHDT and CDR2 YNNKEL (reference sequence). CDR3 size: 18 residues. The CDR3 loop reads CASSQPRLAGGNTGELFF. CDR3 DNA sequence: TGTGCCAGCAGCCAACCTCGACTAGCGGGAGGGAACACCGGGGAGCTGTTTTTT.

This clonotype was seen a handful of times. The chain recombines TRBV12-3 or TRBV12-4 with TRBJ2-1; D remains unclear. The CDR3 consists of 18 residues. Trimming shortened V by 3 bases and J by 1 base, and 19 bases separated the two germline ends. In DNA form, the CDR3 reads TGTGCCAGCAGTTTCTCCCCTCTCTCCCTGTTGTCCTACAATGAGCAGTTCTTC. The encoded protein is CASSFSPLSLLSYNEQFF.

This clonotype has ten or more counts. The chain is built from TRBV7-2 and TRBJ1-3; no reliable D call. The CDR3 has 13 residues. The germline CDR1 and CDR2 sequences are SGHTA and FQGNSA. V lost 5 bases to trimming and J lost 0 bases, with 5 bases between them. The CDR3: CASSPSSGNTIYF. CDR3 bases: TGTGCCAGCAGCCCTAGCTCTGGAAACACCATATATTTT.

In its sample, this clonotype was seen a few times. The chain couples TRBV2 to TRBJ2-7; D is possibly TRBD1 (6 bases). This CDR3 has 17 residues. V shed 0 bases and J shed 9 bases, with 24 bases lying between them. CDR1 and CDR2 (germline): SNHLY, FYNNEI. CDR3 DNA: TGTGCCAGCAGTGAAGCTGTATGGACAGACGTAGATTTAAGGCAGTACTTC. This encodes CASSEAVWTDVDLRQYF.

This clonotype has a count of ten or more. The V call is TRBV12-3 or TRBV12-4, the J call TRBJ2-5, with 13 bases fitting TRBD2. The J segment lost 1 base and the V segment lost 5 bases, leaving 7 bases of the junction unmatched. The CDR3 contains 17 residues. The CDR3 DNA follows: TGTGCCAGCAGTCTTCAGACTAGCGGGAGGCTCCAAGAGACCCAGTACTTC. This gives the protein CASSLQTSGRLQETQYF.

Ten or more counts support this clonotype. The chain employs TRBV20-1 and TRBJ2-5, with D possibly being TRBD2 (5 bases). Trimming removed 2 bases from V and 7 bases from J, with 20 bases in between. Germline CDR1 DFQATT, CDR2 SNEGSKA (reference sequence). The CDR3 contains 15 residues. Here the CDR3 reads CSARSGAEPEWTQYF. As DNA, the CDR3 is TGCAGTGCTAGAAGCGGTGCGGAGCCTGAGTGGACCCAGTACTTC.

V and J are TRBV20-1 and TRBJ2-3; TRBD2 matches 7 bases. Trimming removed 5 bases from V and 1 base from J; junction bases left unmatched: 9. The CDR3 contains 15 residues. Germline V lookup: CDR1 DFQATT, CDR2 SNEGSKA (reference sequence). The DNA of the CDR3 is TGCAGTGCTCGCGCTAGCGGCTCTCGCACAGATACGCAGTATTTT. It specifies CSARASGSRTDTQYF.

The V gene is TRBV6-1, the J gene TRBJ2-1; D not resolved. Germline V gene data show CDR1 as MNHNS and CDR2 as SASEGT. The V end was cut by 1 base, the J end by 11 bases, with 9 bases between. The CDR3 totals 12 residues. The CDR3 loop reads CASSEGTAKQFF. The CDR3 DNA sequence: TGTGCCAGCAGTGAAGGGACCGCGAAGCAGTTCTTC.

This clonotype was seen many times. The chain joins TRBV5-1 to TRBJ1-5, with a weak D call TRBD1 (6 bases). The germline CDR1 and CDR2 sequences are SGHRS and YFSETQ. The CDR3 contains 15 residues. V shed 4 bases and J shed 0 bases, with 11 bases lying between them. CDR3 nucleotide sequence: TGCGCCAGCAGCCTAGGGGGTGATAGCAATCAGCCCCAGCATTTT. It translates to CASSLGGDSNQPQHF.

This clonotype was seen a handful of times. The chain employs TRBV20-1 and TRBJ1-2; 7 nucleotides align to TRBD1. Germline trimming cut 3 bases from V and 5 bases from J; bases unmatched to any gene: 6. CDR1 is DFQATT, CDR2 SNEGSKA, per germline (reference sequence). This CDR3 is built from 13 residues. CDR3 nucleotide sequence: TGCAGTGCTAGCCGCGGGACAGATTATGGCTACACCTTC. Translating it yields CSASRGTDYGYTF.

The genes are TRBV5-6 and TRBJ1-2; TRBD1 matches at 11 bases. CDR1 and CDR2 from the germline V gene are SGHDT and YYEEEE. There are 14 residues in the CDR3. Trimming took 5 bases from V and 8 from J; bases not matched to a gene: 8. CDR3 in DNA: TGTGCCAGCAGTGTTTGGACAGGGGGCTTCGGCTACACCTTC. Protein product: CASSVWTGGFGYTF.

This clonotype was seen repeatedly, ten times or more. This rearrangement joins TRBV20-1 to TRBJ2-3; no definite D call. V was pared by 6 bases and J by 2 bases, with 3 bases between. Germline V lookup: CDR1 DFQATT, CDR2 SNEGSKA (reference sequence). The CDR3 consists of 10 residues. The CDR3 loop is CSATTDTQYF. The CDR3 region has the DNA TGCAGTGCCACCACAGATACGCAGTATTTT.

This clonotype was detected a few times. The chain combines TRBV4-1 with TRBJ2-2; D gene unclear. The V end was cut by 4 bases, the J end by 1 base, with 16 bases between. CDR3 length: 17 amino acids. CDR1 and CDR2 from the germline V gene are MGHRA and YSYEKL. CDR3: CASSLRNSVGNTGELFF. CDR3 nucleotide sequence: TGCGCCAGCAGCCTCCGAAATTCGGTAGGGAACACCGGGGAGCTGTTTTTT.

The J gene is TRBJ2-1, the V gene TRBV7-9; unclear D gene. V lost 8 bases and J lost 4, with 12 bases in between. The CDR3 length is 13 residues. CDR1 is SEHNR, CDR2 FQNEAQ, per germline (reference sequence). The CDR3 sequence: CASLRASYNEQFF. The CDR3 DNA is TGTGCCAGCCTCCGGGCATCATACAATGAGCAGTTCTTC.

As for this clonotype: This may be a read error: a much more frequent sequence differs by one nucleotide. Without the conserved terminal phenylalanine or tryptophan, this CDR3 likely stems from a read error. This chain links TRBV10-3 with TRBJ2-1; no reliable D call. The germline gives CDR1 ENHRY, CDR2 SYGVKD. Trimming left V 3 bases short and J 8 bases short, with 11 bases between. This CDR3 is built from 13 residues. The CDR3 reads CAISDSRLDEQFI. DNA for the CDR3: TGTGCCATCAGTGATAGCAGGCTTGATGAGCAGTTCATC.

This clonotype has at least ten counts. This chain uses TRBV7-2 with TRBJ2-1; TRBD2 agrees at 7 bases. The CDR3 is 14 residues long. Trimming cost V 0 bases and J 9 bases; bases outside gene matches: 5. The germline CDR1 and CDR2 sequences are SGHTA and FQGNSA. CDR3 bases: TGTGCCAGCAGCTTAGCGGGAGGGCTGGGTGAGCAGTTCTTC. Protein product: CASSLAGGLGEQFF.

The CDR3, as DNA: TGTGCCAGCAGCCGCGGACAGGGGGCGAGCGAGACCCAGTACTTC. Encoded protein: CASSRGQGASETQYF. V gene TRBV6-4 combines with J gene TRBJ2-5; 11 positions match TRBD1. CDR1 and CDR2 from the germline V gene are MRHNA and SNTAGT. With 6 bases clipped from V and 5 bases from J, the junction kept 8 bases outside the gene matches. The CDR3 is made up of 15 amino acids.